A selection of T cell receptor beta chains follows, all from one sample in a study of blood T cell repertoires in COVID-19. Sequencing was performed with immunoSEQ multiplex PCR; in TCRdb, only in-frame clones are kept and a portion is missing. This sample carries some 290,000 clones, nearly 90% of them seen once, and the ten largest clones take more than 9%. The sample taken for sequencing was PBMCs or T cells enriched from blood (not recorded which). The receptor set was obtained from a woman in her twenties or thirties who had recovered from COVID-19. Both conserved end residues are part of each CDR3. Fields, in order: D gene, CDR3 length, V gene, J gene, clone size, CDR3 protein, CDR3 DNA. The D gene is left open where the match is weak. The size field is filled for only some rows; it gives once, few, many or a size class.

d_call: TRBD1; cdr3_length: 16; v_call: TRBV4-1; j_call: TRBJ1-5; clone_size: NA; cdr3_aa: CASSQDPGQVNQPQHF; cdr3_nt: TGCGCCAGCAGCCAAGACCCGGGACAGGTAAATCAGCCCCAGCATTTT
d_call: NA; cdr3_length: 13; v_call: TRBV28; j_call: TRBJ2-7; clone_size: once; cdr3_aa: CASYEGGRDKQYF; cdr3_nt: TGTGCCAGCTATGAAGGGGGGAGGGACAAGCAGTACTTC
d_call: NA; cdr3_length: 13; v_call: TRBV5-4; j_call: TRBJ2-7; clone_size: once; cdr3_aa: CASSLQGSDEQYF; cdr3_nt: TGTGCCAGCAGCTTACAGGGATCCGACGAGCAGTACTTC
d_call: NA; cdr3_length: 13; v_call: TRBV10-3; j_call: TRBJ1-6; clone_size: NA; cdr3_aa: CAISDFENSPLHF; cdr3_nt: TGTGCCATCAGTGATTTTGAGAATTCACCCCTCCACTTT
d_call: TRBD2; cdr3_length: 15; v_call: TRBV30; j_call: TRBJ2-2; clone_size: NA; cdr3_aa: CAWVKAGGPAGELFF; cdr3_nt: TGTGCCTGGGTTAAGGCGGGAGGGCCGGCCGGGGAGCTGTTTTTT
d_call: TRBD1; cdr3_length: 16; v_call: TRBV5-1; j_call: TRBJ1-2; clone_size: NA; cdr3_aa: CASSWGQGPIRYGYTF; cdr3_nt: TGCGCCAGCAGCTGGGGACAGGGGCCGATTCGCTATGGCTACACCTTC
d_call: NA; cdr3_length: 12; v_call: TRBV12-3/TRBV12-4; j_call: TRBJ1-1; clone_size: NA; cdr3_aa: CASSVVWGVAFF; cdr3_nt: TGTGCCAGCAGTGTAGTTTGGGGGGTAGCTTTCTTT
d_call: NA; cdr3_length: 14; v_call: TRBV5-1; j_call: TRBJ1-1; clone_size: NA; cdr3_aa: CASSLRTVNTEAFF; cdr3_nt: TGCGCCAGCAGCTTAAGGACAGTGAACACTGAAGCTTTCTTT
d_call: NA; cdr3_length: 15; v_call: TRBV27; j_call: TRBJ1-1; clone_size: NA; cdr3_aa: CASRRTAPANTEAFF; cdr3_nt: TGTGCCAGCAGAAGGACAGCTCCTGCGAACACTGAAGCTTTCTTT
d_call: TRBD2; cdr3_length: 15; v_call: TRBV27; j_call: TRBJ2-7; clone_size: NA; cdr3_aa: CASSRQREINHEQYF; cdr3_nt: TGTGCCAGCAGCCGGCAGCGGGAGATTAACCACGAGCAGTACTTC
d_call: TRBD1; cdr3_length: 14; v_call: TRBV4-1; j_call: TRBJ2-7; clone_size: NA; cdr3_aa: CASSQVHRGYEQYF; cdr3_nt: TGCGCCAGCAGCCAAGTCCACAGGGGTTACGAGCAGTACTTC
d_call: TRBD2; cdr3_length: 17; v_call: TRBV5-1; j_call: TRBJ2-7; clone_size: once; cdr3_aa: CASSPGTSGRLTYEQYF; cdr3_nt: TGCGCCAGCAGCCCCGGGACTAGCGGGAGGCTGACCTACGAGCAGTACTTC
d_call: NA; cdr3_length: 15; v_call: TRBV19; j_call: TRBJ2-2; clone_size: few; cdr3_aa: CASTFWRENTGELFF; cdr3_nt: TGTGCCAGTACTTTCTGGCGGGAAAACACCGGGGAGCTGTTTTTT
d_call: NA; cdr3_length: 12; v_call: TRBV7-9; j_call: TRBJ1-2; clone_size: few; cdr3_aa: CASNSGSGGYTF; cdr3_nt: TGTGCCAGTAATTCAGGCAGCGGGGGCTACACCTTC
d_call: NA; cdr3_length: 16; v_call: TRBV21-1; j_call: TRBJ2-7; clone_size: NA; cdr3_aa: CASSKYFTSGYSEQYF; cdr3_nt: TGTGCCAGCAGCAAATATTTCACTAGCGGATACTCGGAGCAGTACTTC
d_call: TRBD2; cdr3_length: 15; v_call: TRBV7-2; j_call: TRBJ2-3; clone_size: NA; cdr3_aa: CASSLRGRAPDTQYF; cdr3_nt: TGTGCCAGCAGCTTGCGCGGGAGGGCCCCAGATACGCAGTATTTT
d_call: TRBD2; cdr3_length: 16; v_call: TRBV7-9; j_call: TRBJ2-7; clone_size: NA; cdr3_aa: CASSFPWVAGVNEQYF; cdr3_nt: TGTGCCAGCAGCTTTCCCTGGGTAGCGGGAGTCAACGAGCAGTACTTC
d_call: TRBD2; cdr3_length: 15; v_call: TRBV6-2/TRBV6-3; j_call: TRBJ2-2; clone_size: NA; cdr3_aa: CASSYLAGDNGELFF; cdr3_nt: TGTGCCAGCAGTTACCTAGCGGGAGATAACGGGGAGCTGTTTTTT